These 27 T cell receptor beta chains originate from one sample sequenced in a study of blood T cells in healthy people across ages. Next came a second PCR, run for 7 to 11 cycles, which used a sample-barcoded 5' primer along with a J-beta primer mix. TCRdb called the 5' RACE reads again in MiXCR, with one record for every CDR3 protein. The data contain hundreds of thousands of distinct CDR3 sequences, under 40% of them singletons. Material: blood. Receptors originate from a young man in good health.

The chain is built from TRBV6-6 and TRBJ1-2; D unresolved. The CDR3 extends over 12 amino acids. In germline, CDR1 is MNHNY, CDR2 SVGAGI (reference sequence). Trimming removed 7 bases from V and 4 bases from J, with 10 bases in between. The CDR3 DNA is TGTGCCAGCACAGGCACCACCTATGGCTACACCTTC. As protein: CASTGTTYGYTF.

In its sample, this clonotype was seen a few times. The chain joins TRBV12-3 or TRBV12-4 to TRBJ2-3; D not certain. The CDR3 contains 14 residues. V gave up 5 bases and J gave up 1 base, with 10 bases separating them. The CDR3 sequence is CASSTDDGTDTQYF. CDR3 DNA: TGTGCCAGCAGTACCGACGACGGCACAGATACGCAGTATTTT.

This clonotype occurred a few times. The J gene is TRBJ2-2, the V gene TRBV29-1; D not certain. V shed 7 bases and J shed 2 bases, with 5 bases lying between them. The CDR3 is made up of 11 amino acids. Germline CDR1 reads SQVTM; CDR2 reads ANQGSEA. In DNA form, the CDR3 reads TGCAGCGGTATAAACACCGGGGAGCTGTTTTTT. Amino acids: CSGINTGELFF.

This clonotype was found a few times. The chain couples TRBV5-5 to TRBJ2-5, with D hard to call. The V end was cut by 0 bases, the J end by 1 base, with 7 bases between. This CDR3 spans 14 amino acids. Germline V gives CDR1 SGHKS, CDR2 YYEKEE (reference sequence). The CDR3 protein is CASSLESLQETQYF. The CDR3 DNA is TGTGCCAGCAGCTTGGAGTCCCTCCAAGAGACCCAGTACTTC.

This rearrangement joins TRBV7-9 to TRBJ2-2; 9 bases map to TRBD2. CDR1 and CDR2 (germline): SEHNR, FQNEAQ (reference sequence). The V gene end was trimmed by 5 bases and the J gene end by 1 base; junction bases not matched to a gene: 5. There are 16 residues in the CDR3. The CDR3 bases are TGTGCCAGCAGCCCTTGGACTAGCGTGAACACCGGGGAGCTGTTTTTT. It encodes CASSPWTSVNTGELFF.

This chain links TRBV20-1 with TRBJ1-1; D is undetermined. V was shortened by 5 bases and J by 2 bases, with 9 bases between the two germline ends. The CDR3 covers 12 residues. Germline loops: CDR1 DFQATT, CDR2 SNEGSKA (reference sequence). CDR3 coding DNA: TGCAGTGCTTGGAGGACCAACACTGAAGCTTTCTTT. It specifies CSAWRTNTEAFF.

The chain recombines TRBV5-5 with TRBJ1-2; D is perhaps TRBD1 (6 bases). The CDR3 spans 16 residues. Germline CDR1 is SGHKS and CDR2 is YYEKEE (reference sequence). V shed 4 bases and J shed 0 bases, with 16 bases lying between them. CDR3 sequence (DNA): TGTGCCAGCAGCCGTGGGGGGCAGCTCACTAACTATGGCTACACCTTC. Translation gives CASSRGGQLTNYGYTF.

This clonotype appeared many times. The V and J genes are TRBV28 and TRBJ2-3; D gene uncertain. Germline V gives CDR1 MDHEN, CDR2 SYDVKM. Trimming pared 5 bases from V and 0 bases from J, leaving 9 bases between. The CDR3 consists of 14 residues. The CDR3 DNA sequence: TGTGCCAGCAGTCCCCCCGGGAGCACAGATACGCAGTATTTT. Translating it yields CASSPPGSTDTQYF. The variable domain in full, with the rest retrieved from reference TRBV28 and TRBJ2-3, is DVKVTQSSRYLVKRTGEKVFLECVQDMDHENMFWYRQDPGLGLRLIYFSYDVKMKEKGDIPEGYSVSREKKERFSLILESASTNQTSMYLCASSPPGSTDTQYFGPGTRLTVL.

This clonotype showed up just a few times. This sequence joins TRBV6-5 and TRBJ1-1; the D gene is possibly TRBD1 (6 bases). Between the trimmed V and J ends, which lost 2 bases and 3 bases, there was a span of 13 bases. CDR1 and CDR2 (germline): MNHEY, SVGAGI. The length of the CDR3 is 15 residues. The CDR3: CASSYDPGADTEAFF. DNA of the CDR3: TGTGCCAGCAGTTACGACCCGGGGGCGGACACTGAAGCTTTCTTT.

In this sample, this clonotype turned up many times. The chain carries TRBV5-1 and TRBJ2-7; 7 bases line up with TRBD1. With V trimmed by 4 bases and J by 3 bases, 4 bases remained unmatched. The CDR3 is 13 amino acids. CDR1 SGHRS and CDR2 YFSETQ come from the germline V gene. The CDR3 nucleotides read TGCGCCAGCAGCCCGGGACAGTTCTACGAGCAGTACTTC. Protein sequence: CASSPGQFYEQYF.

V and J are TRBV29-1 and TRBJ1-5; tentatively, D is TRBD1 (5 bases). Germline assignment: CDR1 SQVTM and CDR2 ANQGSEA. V lost 5 bases and J lost 5, with 13 bases in between. This CDR3 comprises 13 residues. In nucleotides, the CDR3 is TGCAGCGTTAGCAGGGAGGGCGATCAGCCCCAGCATTTT. This encodes CSVSREGDQPQHF. The full variable domain, with the rest looked up from reference TRBV29-1 and TRBJ1-5, is SAVISQKPSRDICQRGTSLTIQCQVDSQVTMMFWYRQQPGQSLTLIATANQGSEATYESGFVIDKFPISRPNLTFSTLTVSNMSPEDSSIYLCSVSREGDQPQHFGDGTRLSIL.

This clonotype was counted many times. This sequence joins TRBV20-1 and TRBJ1-2, with D uncertain. V gave up 6 bases and J gave up 1 base, with 15 bases separating them. The CDR3 length is 14 residues. Germline V gene sequence: CDR1 DFQATT, CDR2 SNEGSKA (reference sequence). The CDR3 DNA is TGCAGTGCCCGCGGCCTTGACGATAACTATGGCTACACCTTC. It codes for CSARGLDDNYGYTF.

This rearrangement joins TRBV20-1 to TRBJ2-5, with TRBD2 matching 10 bases. CDR3 length: 15 amino acids. V gave up 4 bases and J gave up 5 bases; unmatched junction bases: 10. Germline lookup yields CDR1 DFQATT and CDR2 SNEGSKA (reference sequence). CDR3 residues: CSAIRASGSFETQYF. Here the CDR3 DNA reads TGCAGTGCTATAAGAGCTAGCGGGAGCTTTGAGACCCAGTACTTC.

This clonotype showed up just a few times. The rearrangement uses TRBV5-6 and TRBJ1-4; 8 bases map to TRBD1. Losses at the gene ends were 2 bases for V and 4 bases for J; bases not matched to a gene: 7. Germline loops: CDR1 SGHDT, CDR2 YYEEEE. The CDR3 spans 16 residues. The CDR3 region is CASSFPGQGDNEKLFF. CDR3 DNA: TGTGCCAGCAGCTTTCCAGGACAGGGTGATAATGAAAAACTGTTTTTT.

The chain has TRBV20-1 and TRBJ1-1, with D possibly being TRBD1 (5 bases). The CDR3 covers 15 residues. CDR1 DFQATT and CDR2 SNEGSKA come from the germline V gene (reference sequence). V was clipped by 7 bases and J by 0 bases, with 18 bases between them. CDR3 amino acids: CSGQAGPTMNTEAFF. CDR3 DNA: TGCAGTGGGCAGGCGGGACCCACGATGAACACTGAAGCTTTCTTT.

The chain links TRBV7-9 to TRBJ1-2; D not resolved. Germline loops: CDR1 SEHNR, CDR2 FQNEAQ (reference sequence). This CDR3 spans 16 amino acids. V lost 5 bases and J lost 2, with 18 bases in between. The CDR3 DNA follows: TGTGCCAGCAGCCCAAGTGGATCCCTTGCAAACTATGGCTACACCTTC. Its protein is CASSPSGSLANYGYTF. The variable domain in full, completed from reference TRBV7-9 and TRBJ1-2, reads DTGVSQNPRHKITKRGQNVTFRCDPISEHNRLYWYRQTLGQGPEFLTYFQNEAQLEKSRLLSDRFSAERPKGSFSTLEIQRTEQGDSAMYLCASSPSGSLANYGYTFGSGTRLTVV.

A few counts support this clonotype. The gene calls are TRBV12-3 or TRBV12-4 and TRBJ2-7; possibly TRBD1 for D (6 bases). The V gene lost 2 bases and the J gene lost 7 bases, with 9 bases spanning the gap. CDR3 length: 12 residues. CDR3 nucleotide sequence: TGTGCCAGCAGTTTAACAGGGCAGGAGCAGTACTTC. It is translated as CASSLTGQEQYF.

This clonotype was seen at least ten times. The genes are TRBV4-3 and TRBJ1-2, with unresolved D. This CDR3 region has 13 residues. V dropped 0 bases and J dropped 5 bases, with 7 bases sitting between them. Germline V lookup: CDR1 LGHNA, CDR2 YSLEER. CDR3 amino acids: CASSQDEWYGYTF. The CDR3 DNA is TGCGCCAGCAGCCAAGATGAGTGGTATGGCTACACCTTC.

This clonotype came up a few times. V gene TRBV12-3 or TRBV12-4 combines with J gene TRBJ2-4; the D is unclear. V was trimmed by 6 bases and J by 10 bases, leaving 10 bases between them. This CDR3 is built from 11 residues. CDR3 DNA: TGTGCCAGCAGGGTCGTAGGGATTCAGTACTTC. Translation: CASRVVGIQYF.

The chain combines TRBV5-1 with TRBJ2-1, with D maybe TRBD1 (5 bases). CDR3 length equals 13 residues. The germline CDR1 and CDR2 sequences are SGHRS and YFSETQ. The V and J ends lost 2 bases and 5 bases respectively, with 8 bases between them. The CDR3 region is CASSFDSNNEQFF. The CDR3 bases are TGCGCCAGCAGCTTTGACAGCAACAATGAGCAGTTCTTC.

A single count supports this clonotype. The chain has TRBV29-1 and TRBJ2-1; 9 bases agree with TRBD1. CDR1 is SQVTM, CDR2 ANQGSEA, per germline. The ends lost 3 bases at V and 3 bases at J; junction bases unmatched: 12. The CDR3 runs 17 residues. Written as DNA, the CDR3 is TGCAGCGTTGAGGGGGACAGGGCCTCAAAATTCTACAATGAGCAGTTCTTC. This sequence encodes CSVEGDRASKFYNEQFF.

Regarding this clonotype: This may stem from a read error, because a much larger clone lies one nucleotide away. This sequence joins TRBV5-1 and TRBJ2-1, with 10 nucleotides matching TRBD1. The J call may be in error: the DNA end matches TRBJ2-7 better. The CDR3 is made up of 16 amino acids. Germline V lookup: CDR1 SGHRS, CDR2 YFSETQ. CDR3 region: CASSIAGTGVNDEQYF. The CDR3 DNA reads as TGCGCCAGCAGCATCGCCGGGACAGGGGTTAACGATGAGCAGTACTTC.

The V call is TRBV29-1, the J call TRBJ1-1; tentatively, D is TRBD1 (6 bases). This CDR3 contains 12 residues. Trimming removed 4 bases at V and 5 bases at J, with 11 bases between. Germline V gives CDR1 SQVTM, CDR2 ANQGSEA. The DNA of the CDR3 is TGCAGCGTTGGGGGGCACGGGACTGAAGCTTTCTTT. It codes for CSVGGHGTEAFF.

Regarding this clonotype: It may be a read error: a sequence one base away is much more abundant. The gene calls are TRBV12-3 or TRBV12-4 and TRBJ2-5; D is possibly TRBD1 (5 bases). The CDR3 is 15 residues long. The germline V and J ends were trimmed by 1 base and 11 bases, with 20 bases remaining between them. The CDR3 sequence: CASSLELRDFDGQYF. CDR3 DNA sequence: TGTGCCAGCAGTTTAGAACTCAGGGATTTCGACGGGCAGTACTTC.

The rearrangement joins TRBV12-3 or TRBV12-4 to TRBJ1-3; no firm D call. Trimming cost V 5 bases and J 0 bases, with 17 bases left between them. This CDR3 region has 17 residues. CDR3: CASSPKARTSSGNTIYF. In nucleotides, the CDR3 is TGTGCCAGCAGTCCAAAAGCCAGGACCTCCTCTGGAAACACCATATATTTT.

In DNA form, the CDR3 reads TGCGCCAGCAGCCAAGATTTCAGCGGAACCTACAATGAGCAGTACTTC. Translation gives CASSQDFSGTYNEQYF. The chain combines TRBV4-3 with TRBJ2-4; a possible D gene is TRBD2 (5 bases). From germline, CDR1 is LGHNA and CDR2 YSLEER. CDR3 length: 16 residues. Trimming left V 0 bases short and J 13 bases short, with 22 bases between.

This clonotype was seen a handful of times. The chain is built from TRBV6-1 and TRBJ1-2, with 8 bases identical to TRBD1. The CDR3 has 12 amino acids. Losses at the gene ends were 8 bases for V and 8 bases for J; bases not matched to a gene: 7. Germline CDR1 and CDR2: MNHNS and SASEGT. The CDR3 protein is CASRRQGNGYTF. The CDR3, as DNA: TGTGCCAGCCGGCGACAGGGGAACGGCTACACCTTC.